This T cell receptor beta chain was obtained from a study of shared clonotypes between healthy human individuals. The study's findings and limits: The study drew on few donors, limiting represented genetic and exposure-history diversity.

Using immunoSEQ multiplex PCR, the repertoire was profiled, and TCRdb retains in-frame clones only, with some absent. The table shows more than 500,000 clones, with about 96% occurring only once. Note on this clone: What it recognizes is unknown.

The CDR3 is 16 residues long. V gave up 0 bases and J gave up 0 bases, with 12 bases separating them. Germline V gene sequence: CDR1 MGHRA, CDR2 YSYEKL. J is TRBJ2-7 and V is TRBV4-1; tentative D call: TRBD2 (5 bases). The source is a woman aged 25-40 years in good health. Sequenced material: naive CD4+ T cells sorted from blood. The subset here: CD45RA+ positively selected. CDR3 bases: TGCGCCAGCAGCCAAGATGGAGGCAGGAACTCCTACGAGCAGTACTTC. This codes for CASSQDGGRNSYEQYF.